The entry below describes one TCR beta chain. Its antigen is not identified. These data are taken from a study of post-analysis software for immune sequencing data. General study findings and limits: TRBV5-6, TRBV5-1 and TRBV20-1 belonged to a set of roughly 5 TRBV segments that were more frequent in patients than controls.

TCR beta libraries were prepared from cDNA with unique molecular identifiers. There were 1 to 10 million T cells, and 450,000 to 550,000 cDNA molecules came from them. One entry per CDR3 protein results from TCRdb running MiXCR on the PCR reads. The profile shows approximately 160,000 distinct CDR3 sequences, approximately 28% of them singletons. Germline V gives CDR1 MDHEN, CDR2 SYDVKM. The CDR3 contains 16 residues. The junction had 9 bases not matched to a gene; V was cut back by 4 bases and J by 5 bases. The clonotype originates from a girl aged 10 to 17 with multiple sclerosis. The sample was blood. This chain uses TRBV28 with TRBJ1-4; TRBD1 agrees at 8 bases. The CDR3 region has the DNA TGTGCCAGCAGTTCTTGGACAGGGATGGGGAATGAAAAACTGTTTTTT. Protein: CASSSWTGMGNEKLFF.